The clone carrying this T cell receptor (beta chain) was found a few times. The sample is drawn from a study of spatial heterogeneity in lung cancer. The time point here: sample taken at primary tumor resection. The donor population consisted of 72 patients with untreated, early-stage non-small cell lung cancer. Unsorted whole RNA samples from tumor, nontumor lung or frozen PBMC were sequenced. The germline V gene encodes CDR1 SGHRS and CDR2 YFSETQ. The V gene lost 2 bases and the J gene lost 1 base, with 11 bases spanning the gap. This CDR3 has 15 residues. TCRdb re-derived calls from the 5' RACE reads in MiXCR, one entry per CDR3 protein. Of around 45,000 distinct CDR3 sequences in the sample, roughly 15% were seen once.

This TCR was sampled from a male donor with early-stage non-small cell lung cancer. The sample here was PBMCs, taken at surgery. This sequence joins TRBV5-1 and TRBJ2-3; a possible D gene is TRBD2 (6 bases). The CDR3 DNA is TGCGCCAGCAGCTTAGGAGGGACGGGCACAGATACGCAGTATTTT. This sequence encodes CASSLGGTGTDTQYF.